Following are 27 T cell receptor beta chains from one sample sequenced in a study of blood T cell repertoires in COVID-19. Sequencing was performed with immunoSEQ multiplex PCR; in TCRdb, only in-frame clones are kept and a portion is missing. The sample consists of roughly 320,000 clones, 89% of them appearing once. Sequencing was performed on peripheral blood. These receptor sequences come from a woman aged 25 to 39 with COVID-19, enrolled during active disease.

The CDR3 nucleotides are TGTGCCAGTAAAAAAGCGGGAAGCTACGAGCAGTACTTC. Translated, it gives CASKKAGSYEQYF. The V and J genes are TRBV19 and TRBJ2-7; 7 positions match TRBD2. V was pared by 7 bases and J by 3 bases, with 6 bases of the junction left unmatched. Germline assignment: CDR1 LNHDA and CDR2 SQIVND (reference sequence). CDR3 length equals 13 residues.

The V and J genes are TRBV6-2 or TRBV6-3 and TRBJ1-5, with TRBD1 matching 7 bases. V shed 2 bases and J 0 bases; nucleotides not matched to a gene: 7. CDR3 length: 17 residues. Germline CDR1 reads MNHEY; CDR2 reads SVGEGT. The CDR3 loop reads CASSYPRDRYSNQPQHF. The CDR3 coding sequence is TGTGCCAGCAGTTACCCCAGGGACAGATATAGCAATCAGCCCCAGCATTTT.

CDR3 sequence: CASSPAGTGVGYTF. Here the CDR3 DNA reads TGTGCCAGCAGCCCCGCCGGGACAGGGGTCGGCTACACCTTC. The chain uses TRBV7-2 and TRBJ1-2; 10 bases match TRBD1. J gave up 8 bases and V 5 bases, and 8 bases lay outside the gene matches. CDR3 size: 14 residues. Germline lookup yields CDR1 SGHTA and CDR2 FQGNSA.

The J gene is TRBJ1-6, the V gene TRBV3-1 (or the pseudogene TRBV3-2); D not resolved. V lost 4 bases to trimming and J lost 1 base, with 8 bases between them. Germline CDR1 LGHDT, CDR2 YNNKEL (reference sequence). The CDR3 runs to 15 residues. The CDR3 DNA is TGTGCCAGCAGCCCCGGAGCTTCCTATAATTCACCCCTCCACTTT. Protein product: CASSPGASYNSPLHF.

The CDR3 loop reads CASRPQGGGTEAFF. As DNA, the CDR3 is TGTGCCAGTAGGCCACAGGGAGGGGGCACTGAAGCTTTCTTT. This chain links TRBV19 with TRBJ1-1; tentative D call: TRBD1 (6 bases). Germline-derived CDR1 and CDR2 are LNHDA and SQIVND (reference sequence). The CDR3 is 14 amino acids. Trimming removed 6 bases from V and 4 bases from J, with 15 bases in between.

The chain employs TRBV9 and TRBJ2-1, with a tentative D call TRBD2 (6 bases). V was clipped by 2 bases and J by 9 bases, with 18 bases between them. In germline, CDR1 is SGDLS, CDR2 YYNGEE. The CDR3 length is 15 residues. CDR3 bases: TGTGCCAGCAGCGTTTTGACGGGGGACCACGGTGAGCAGTTCTTC. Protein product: CASSVLTGDHGEQFF. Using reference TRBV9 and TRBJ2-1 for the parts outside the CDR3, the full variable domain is DSGVTQTPKHLITATGQRVTLRCSPRSGDLSVYWYQQSLDQGLQFLIQYYNGEERAKGNILERFSAQQFPDLHSELNLSSLELGDSALYFCASSVLTGDHGEQFFGPGTRLTVL.

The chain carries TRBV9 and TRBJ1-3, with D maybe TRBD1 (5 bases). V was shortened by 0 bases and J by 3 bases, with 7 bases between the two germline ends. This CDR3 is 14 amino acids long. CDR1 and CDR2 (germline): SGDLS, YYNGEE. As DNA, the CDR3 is TGTGCCAGCAGCGTAGAAAGGGGTGGAAACACCATATATTTT. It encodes CASSVERGGNTIYF.

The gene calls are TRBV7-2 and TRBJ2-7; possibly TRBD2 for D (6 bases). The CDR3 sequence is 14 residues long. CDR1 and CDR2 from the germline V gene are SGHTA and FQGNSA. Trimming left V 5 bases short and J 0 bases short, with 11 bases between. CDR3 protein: CASSDQRVSYEQYF. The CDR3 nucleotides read TGTGCCAGCAGCGACCAGCGGGTCTCCTACGAGCAGTACTTC.

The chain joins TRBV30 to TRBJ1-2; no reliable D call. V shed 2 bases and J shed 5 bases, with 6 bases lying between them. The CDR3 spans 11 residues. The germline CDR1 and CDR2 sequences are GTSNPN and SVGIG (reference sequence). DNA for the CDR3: TGTGCCTGGAGTATGGAGTATGGCTACACCTTC. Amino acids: CAWSMEYGYTF.

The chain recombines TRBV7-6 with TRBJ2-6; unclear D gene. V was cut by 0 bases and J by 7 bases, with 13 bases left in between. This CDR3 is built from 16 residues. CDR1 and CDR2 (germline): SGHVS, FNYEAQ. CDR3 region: CASSLAGLGPANVLTF. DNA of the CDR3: TGTGCCAGCAGCTTAGCCGGGTTGGGTCCCGCCAACGTCCTGACTTTC.

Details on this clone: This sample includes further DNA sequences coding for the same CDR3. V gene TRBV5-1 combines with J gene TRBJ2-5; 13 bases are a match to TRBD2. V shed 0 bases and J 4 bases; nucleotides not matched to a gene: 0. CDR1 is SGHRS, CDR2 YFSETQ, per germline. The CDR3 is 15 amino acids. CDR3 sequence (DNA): TGCGCCAGCAGCTTGGGACTAGCGGGGGGAGAGACCCAGTACTTC. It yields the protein CASSLGLAGGETQYF.

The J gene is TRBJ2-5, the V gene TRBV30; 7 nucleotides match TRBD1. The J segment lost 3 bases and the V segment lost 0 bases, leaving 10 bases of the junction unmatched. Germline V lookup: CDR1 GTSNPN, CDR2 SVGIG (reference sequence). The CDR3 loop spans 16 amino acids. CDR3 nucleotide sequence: TGTGCCTGGAGTGTGTGGACTGCTACAGGGGAAGAGACCCAGTACTTC. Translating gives CAWSVWTATGEETQYF. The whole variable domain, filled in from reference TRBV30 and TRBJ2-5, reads SQTIHQWPATLVQPVGSPLSLECTVEGTSNPNLYWYRQAAGRGLQLLFYSVGIGQISSEVPQNLSASRPQDRQFILSSKKLLLSDSGFYLCAWSVWTATGEETQYFGPGTRLLVL.

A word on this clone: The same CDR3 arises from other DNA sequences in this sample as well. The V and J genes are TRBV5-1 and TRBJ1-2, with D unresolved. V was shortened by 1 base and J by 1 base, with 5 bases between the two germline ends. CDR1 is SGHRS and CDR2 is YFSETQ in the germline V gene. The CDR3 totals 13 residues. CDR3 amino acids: CASSLSVNYGYTF. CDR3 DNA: TGCGCCAGCAGCTTGTCCGTTAACTATGGCTACACCTTC.

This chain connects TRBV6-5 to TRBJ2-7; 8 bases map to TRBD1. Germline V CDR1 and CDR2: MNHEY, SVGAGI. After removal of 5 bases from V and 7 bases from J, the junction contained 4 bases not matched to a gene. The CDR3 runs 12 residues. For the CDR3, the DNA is TGTGCCAGCAGTCAGGGGGCGGGGGAGCAGTACGTC. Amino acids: CASSQGAGEQYV.

The CDR3 loop reads CALPVAGKAFF. CDR3 DNA sequence: TGTGCCCTTCCCGTTGCAGGAAAAGCTTTCTTT. The J gene is TRBJ1-1, the V gene TRBV30; no definite D call. V lost 8 bases to trimming and J lost 9 bases, with 16 bases between them. Germline lookup yields CDR1 GTSNPN and CDR2 SVGIG (reference sequence). The length of the CDR3 is 11 residues.

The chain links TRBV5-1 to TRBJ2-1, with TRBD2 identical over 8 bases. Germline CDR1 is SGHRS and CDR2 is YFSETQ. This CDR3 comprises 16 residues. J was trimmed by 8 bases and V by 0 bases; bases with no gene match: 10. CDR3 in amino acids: CASSLGAGLGSHEQFF. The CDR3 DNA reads TGCGCCAGCAGCTTGGGGGCGGGACTAGGATCCCATGAGCAGTTCTTC.

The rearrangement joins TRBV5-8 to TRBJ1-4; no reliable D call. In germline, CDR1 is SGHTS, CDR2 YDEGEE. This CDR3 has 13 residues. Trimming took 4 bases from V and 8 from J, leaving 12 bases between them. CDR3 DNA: TGTGCCAGCAGCCGGGATATAAGAGAAAAACTGTTTTTT. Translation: CASSRDIREKLFF.

The CDR3 loop is CASSLATVEAFF. Written as DNA, the CDR3 is TGTGCCAGCAGCTTAGCTACAGTTGAAGCTTTCTTT. The genes are TRBV11-2 and TRBJ1-1; D is undetermined. CDR3 length equals 12 residues. V dropped 1 base and J dropped 7 bases, with 7 bases sitting between them. CDR1 SGHAT and CDR2 FQNNGV come from the germline V gene.

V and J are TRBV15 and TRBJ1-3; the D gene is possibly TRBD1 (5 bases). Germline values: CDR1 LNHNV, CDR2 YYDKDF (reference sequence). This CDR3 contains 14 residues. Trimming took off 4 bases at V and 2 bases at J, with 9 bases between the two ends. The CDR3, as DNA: TGTGCCACCAGCATGTCAGGGACTGGAAACACCATATATTTT. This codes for CATSMSGTGNTIYF.

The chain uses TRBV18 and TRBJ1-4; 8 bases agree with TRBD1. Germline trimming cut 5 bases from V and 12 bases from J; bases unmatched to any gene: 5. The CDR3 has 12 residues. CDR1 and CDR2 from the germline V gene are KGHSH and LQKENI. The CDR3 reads CASSVQGVELFF. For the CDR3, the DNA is TGTGCCAGCTCAGTACAGGGGGTGGAACTGTTTTTT.

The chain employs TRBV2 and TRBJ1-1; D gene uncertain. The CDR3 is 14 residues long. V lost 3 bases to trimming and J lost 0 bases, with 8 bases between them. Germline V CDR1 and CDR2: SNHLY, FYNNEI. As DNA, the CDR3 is TGTGCCAGCAGTGAGACACACATGAACACTGAAGCTTTCTTT. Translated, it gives CASSETHMNTEAFF.

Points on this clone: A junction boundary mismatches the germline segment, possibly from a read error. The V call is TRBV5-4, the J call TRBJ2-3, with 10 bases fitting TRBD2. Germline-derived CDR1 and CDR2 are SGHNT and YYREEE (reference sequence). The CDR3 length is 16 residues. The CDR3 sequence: CAGSIKAGGGTDTQYF. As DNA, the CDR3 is TGTGCCGGCAGCATCAAAGCGGGGGGGGGCACAGATACGCAGTATTTT.

As DNA, the CDR3 is TGTGCCAGCAGAACCACAGGCACTTCTAATGAAAAACTGTTTTTT. Translation gives CASRTTGTSNEKLFF. The V gene is TRBV2, the J gene TRBJ1-4; the D gene is possibly TRBD1 (5 bases). This CDR3 contains 15 residues. Per germline, CDR1 SNHLY and CDR2 FYNNEI. V lost 6 bases and J lost 3, with 14 bases in between.

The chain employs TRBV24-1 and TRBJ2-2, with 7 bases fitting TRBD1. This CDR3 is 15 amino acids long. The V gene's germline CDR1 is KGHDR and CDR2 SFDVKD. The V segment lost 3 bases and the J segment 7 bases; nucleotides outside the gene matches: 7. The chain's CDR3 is CATSDLTDRDGELFF. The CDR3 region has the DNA TGTGCCACCAGTGATCTAACCGACAGGGACGGGGAGCTGTTTTTT.

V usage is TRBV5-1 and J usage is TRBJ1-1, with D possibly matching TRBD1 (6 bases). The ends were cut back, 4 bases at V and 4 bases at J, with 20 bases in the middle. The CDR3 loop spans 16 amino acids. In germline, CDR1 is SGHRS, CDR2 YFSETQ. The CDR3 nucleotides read TGCGCCAGCAGCCCCGTCCTAATACAGGGTGGCACTGAAGCTTTCTTT. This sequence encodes CASSPVLIQGGTEAFF.

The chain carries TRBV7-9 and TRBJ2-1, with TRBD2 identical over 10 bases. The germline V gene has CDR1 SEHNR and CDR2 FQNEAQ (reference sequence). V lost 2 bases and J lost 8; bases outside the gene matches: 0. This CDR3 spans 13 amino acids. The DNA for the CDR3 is TGTGCCAGCAGCTTAAGCGGGGGGGATGAGCAGTTCTTC. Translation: CASSLSGGDEQFF.

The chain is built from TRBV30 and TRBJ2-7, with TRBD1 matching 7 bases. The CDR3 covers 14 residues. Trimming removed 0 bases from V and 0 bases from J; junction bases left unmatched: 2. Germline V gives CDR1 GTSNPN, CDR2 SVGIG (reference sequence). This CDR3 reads CAWSVTGYSYEQYF. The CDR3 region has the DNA TGTGCCTGGAGTGTGACAGGGTACTCCTACGAGCAGTACTTC.